The 16 T cell receptor beta chains reported below all come from one sample, sequenced in a study of cytotoxic CD8 clonotypes in ibrutinib-treated CLL. The method was immunoSEQ multiplex PCR; TCRdb's version includes in-frame clones alone and lacks a portion of them. The table records over 45,000 clones, roughly 58% of them present only once. Sequencing was performed on PBMCs, taken at disease progression, from a patient treated with ibrutinib. The receptors come from a human donor with chronic lymphocytic leukemia.

The genes are TRBV4-2 and TRBJ1-2; D possibly corresponds to TRBD1 (5 bases). This CDR3 is 13 amino acids long. Trimming took 3 bases from V and 7 from J, leaving 12 bases between them. Germline V lookup: CDR1 LGHNA, CDR2 YNFKEQ. The CDR3 loop is CASSQPWGSGYTF. DNA of the CDR3: TGTGCCAGCAGCCAGCCTTGGGGGAGTGGCTACACCTTC.

The chain is built from TRBV14 and TRBJ2-1, with 8 nucleotides matching TRBD1. Germline CDR1 is SGHDN and CDR2 is FVKESK. V lost 5 bases to trimming and J lost 3 bases; unmatched junction nucleotides: 6. The CDR3 has 15 residues. The CDR3 DNA sequence: TGTGCCAGCAGCACCCGGGACAGGCGCTACAATGAGCAGTTCTTC. Translated: CASSTRDRRYNEQFF.

This clone showed up just a few times. The chain has TRBV5-1 and TRBJ2-7; 7 bases map to TRBD1. Germline V CDR1 and CDR2: SGHRS, YFSETQ. The trim removed 5 bases at V and 2 bases at J, leaving 7 bases unmatched. The CDR3 spans 14 residues. CDR3: CASRTGQEPYEQYF. In nucleotides, the CDR3 is TGCGCCAGCAGAACAGGACAGGAACCCTACGAGCAGTACTTC.

The chain combines TRBV29-1 with TRBJ2-7; 7 bases line up with TRBD1. Trimming took 4 bases from V and 5 from J; bases not matched to a gene: 17. The CDR3 sequence is 16 residues long. Germline CDR1 reads SQVTM; CDR2 reads ANQGSEA. DNA of the CDR3: TGCAGCGTTGTTGGGCAAACCCTTAGACAGGGAAACGAGCAGTACTTC. The encoded protein is CSVVGQTLRQGNEQYF.

The J gene is TRBJ1-4, the V gene TRBV2; 8 nucleotides agree with TRBD1. V shed 6 bases and J 8 bases; nucleotides not matched to a gene: 8. Looked up from germline, CDR1 is SNHLY and CDR2 is FYNNEI. The CDR3 has 14 amino acids. This chain's CDR3 is CASRLQGAGEKLFF. The CDR3 DNA sequence: TGTGCCAGCAGACTCCAGGGGGCGGGGGAAAAACTGTTTTTT. Looking up the rest from reference TRBV2 and TRBJ1-4 gives the full variable domain: EPEVTQTPSHQVTQMGQEVILRCVPISNHLYFYWYRQILGQKVEFLVSFYNNEISEKSEIFDDQFSVERPDGSNFTLKIRSTKLEDSAMYFCASRLQGAGEKLFFGSGTQLSVL.

The V and J genes are TRBV30 and TRBJ2-7, with D perhaps matching TRBD2 (6 bases). The CDR3 has 11 amino acids. The V end was cut by 7 bases, the J end by 3 bases, with 10 bases between. Looked up from germline, CDR1 is GTSNPN and CDR2 is SVGIG (reference sequence). CDR3 nucleotides: TGTGCCTTGACTAGGGTCTACGAGCAGTACTTC. Protein sequence: CALTRVYEQYF.

The chain joins TRBV29-1 to TRBJ2-5; D gene uncertain. Deletions cut 4 bases from V and 2 bases from J, with 2 bases between. Germline V gene sequence: CDR1 SQVTM, CDR2 ANQGSEA. This CDR3 region has 10 residues. CDR3 loop: CSVAQETQYF. The CDR3, as DNA: TGCAGCGTTGCTCAAGAGACCCAGTACTTC.

CDR3 sequence: CAWSQQGGSPLHF. In DNA form, the CDR3 reads TGTGCCTGGAGTCAACAGGGCGGTTCACCCCTCCACTTT. V and J are TRBV30 and TRBJ1-6, with D perhaps matching TRBD1 (6 bases). Germline CDR1 is GTSNPN and CDR2 is SVGIG (reference sequence). Trimming removed 2 bases at V and 9 bases at J, with 11 bases between. The CDR3 is made up of 13 amino acids.

This chain links TRBV7-9 with TRBJ2-7; D gene uncertain. The CDR3 has 14 amino acids. CDR1 SEHNR and CDR2 FQNEAQ come from the germline V gene (reference sequence). The V and J ends lost 5 bases and 0 bases respectively, with 11 bases between them. Here the CDR3 reads CASSLPVVSYEQYF. Here the CDR3 DNA reads TGTGCCAGCAGCCTTCCGGTCGTCTCCTACGAGCAGTACTTC.

The table lists this clone with a few counts. The chain has TRBV23-1 and TRBJ1-2, with TRBD1 matching over 7 bases. TRBV23-1 is known as an ORF, though its function is uncertain. Germline trimming cut 7 bases from V and 0 bases from J; bases unmatched to any gene: 8. The CDR3 totals 15 residues. CDR3 DNA sequence: TGCGCCAGCACCCCGACAGGGAGGGCTAACTATGGCTACACCTTC. This translates into CASTPTGRANYGYTF.

A few counts support this clone. The genes are TRBV18 and TRBJ1-5; D uncertain. This CDR3 comprises 13 residues. Germline lookup yields CDR1 KGHSH and CDR2 LQKENI. V lost 2 bases to trimming and J lost 5 bases, with 7 bases between them. The CDR3 here is CASSPTVDQPQHF. Written as DNA, the CDR3 is TGTGCCAGCTCACCAACAGTCGATCAGCCCCAGCATTTT.

A few counts support this clone. This chain joins TRBV2 and TRBJ1-2; weak D call: TRBD1 (5 bases). The CDR3 extends over 12 amino acids. From germline, CDR1 is SNHLY and CDR2 FYNNEI. The V gene lost 3 bases and the J gene lost 8 bases, with 10 bases spanning the gap. The CDR3 DNA follows: TGTGCCAGCAGTGACCCAGGGAAAGGCTACACCTTC. Protein sequence: CASSDPGKGYTF.

The table lists this clone with a few counts. The J gene is TRBJ2-2, the V gene TRBV4-1; 10 bases map to TRBD2. The V gene end was trimmed by 6 bases and the J gene end by 7 bases; junction bases not matched to a gene: 5. The CDR3 length is 14 residues. From germline, CDR1 is MGHRA and CDR2 YSYEKL. DNA of the CDR3: TGCGCCAGCAGTTCGGCTAGCGGGGGCGGGGAGCTGTTTTTT. This encodes CASSSASGGGELFF.

The chain joins TRBV19 to TRBJ2-7, with TRBD1 as a possible D gene (5 bases). Per germline, CDR1 LNHDA and CDR2 SQIVND (reference sequence). This CDR3 has 14 residues. Trimming removed 3 bases from V and 5 bases from J, with 14 bases in between. CDR3 nucleotides: TGTGCCAGTAGTATCAGGGCAGGGTACGACGAGCAGTACTTC. This gives the protein CASSIRAGYDEQYF.

The chain has TRBV2 and TRBJ1-4; unclear D gene. The CDR3 extends over 11 amino acids. Germline CDR1 is SNHLY and CDR2 is FYNNEI. Trimming cost V 4 bases and J 9 bases, with 6 bases left between them. The CDR3 region is CASSVQKKLFF. The CDR3 coding sequence is TGTGCCAGCAGTGTACAGAAAAAACTGTTTTTT.

V is TRBV9 and J is TRBJ2-5; TRBD2 agrees at 8 bases. This CDR3 has 15 residues. Germline CDR1 reads SGDLS; CDR2 reads YYNGEE. V lost 0 bases, J lost 1 base, and 2 bases stayed unmatched. CDR3 coding DNA: TGTGCCAGCAGCGTAGGAACTAGCGGCCAAGAGACCCAGTACTTC. It is translated as CASSVGTSGQETQYF.